This entry describes one TCR beta chain. Its antigen has not been determined. Qualities for individual bases were not recorded, and no much larger clone is one base off. These data belong to a study of CD8 T cells in Susac syndrome (dated by TCRdb to the late 2010s). Turning to the overall study: Among the Susac syndrome patients who were sequenced, clinically active disease was present in more than 5 and clinical remission was observed in under ten. Repertoire sequencing was used to test whether CD8+ T cell activation and differentiation in Susac syndrome was antigen driven. Susac syndrome patients were therapy-naive, on corticosteroids (some also receiving IVIg), or on IVIg alone at blood withdrawal.

High-throughput TCR beta sequencing profiled peripheral blood CD8+ and CD4+ T cells from healthy donors, Susac syndrome patients and multiple sclerosis patients. The Susac syndrome patients fulfilled recently defined diagnostic criteria for either definite or probable disease. Bulk CD8+ and CD4+ T cells were purified by magnetic negative isolation, while CD8+ TEMRA cells were enriched using FACS. Blood was drawn into EDTA tubes, processed within 24 hours, and PBMCs were isolated by density gradient centrifugation. PBMCs intended for TCR sequencing were cryopreserved in liquid nitrogen and were subsequently thawed in a 37 degrees C water bath. A purity of at least 90% was achieved for sorted or isolated CD4+, CD8+ and CD8+ TEMRA cells. RNA was extracted using the RNeasy kit, and about 0.5 to 1 ug of the RNA was reverse transcribed with random hexamers. The immunoSEQ multiplex PCR assay, which covers 54 Vbeta and 13 Jbeta segments, was used to amplify TCR beta CDR3 regions. To correct PCR amplification bias, a synthetic template baseline was used for both primer optimization and computational correction. Per the source publication's procedure: Only productive sequences were kept, with reads annotated to V, D and J genes according to IMGT and analyzed in immunoSEQ Analyzer. To calculate clonality, Shannon entropy was normalized by log2 of the number of productive unique sequences and then subtracted from one. For each patient and control, public and private clones were evaluated within the 100 most prevalent clones. A clone was defined as Susac-specific if it was absent from the healthy and MS cohorts, from some 1,100 published viral clones and from other ImmuneACCESS disease sequences. TCRdb applied fastp at Q25 and MiXCR to the public reads, then kept only in-frame beta chains. Rows with one shared CDR3 protein collapse into an entry with the most common genes and DNA. TCRdb, rather than the study authors, made the V and J calls. Here the sample has 150,000 to 180,000 distinct CDR3 sequences; around 95% occur a single time. The ten top clones hold 0.16% of the sample.

Results and caveats for the whole study, not just this receptor: The TCR sequencing and HLA analysis was acknowledged to have included a relatively small number of individuals. In patients with Susac syndrome, the CD4+ T cell repertoire showed no detectable clonal expansion.

CDR1 is given as SSHAT and CDR2 as FNYEAQ, both from the germline V gene (reference sequence). The CDR3 starts with the cysteine, ends with the phenylalanine, and has 14 residues. CDR3 DNA only is kept here, 42 bases in frame from base 1. From V the trimming removes 6 bases and from J it removes 3 bases, while the gene matches leave 2 bases of the junction unaccounted for. Sequenced: CD4+ T cells from PBMCs. This sequence was found in a human donor with Susac syndrome. The V gene is TRBV7-7 and the J gene is TRBJ2-3; TRBD2 fits 11 bases in the junction. The CDR3 reads as follows: CASSSSGGTDTQYF. The nucleotide sequence is given as TGTGCCAGCAGTTCTAGCGGGGGGACAGATACGCAGTATTTT.